This T cell receptor (beta chain) came from a study of shared clonotypes between healthy human individuals. CDR1 and CDR2 (germline): SGHTA, FQGTGA. CDR3 length: 13 residues. V dropped 2 bases and J dropped 4 bases, with 7 bases sitting between them. Positive CCR7 selection of CD45RO-negative cells yielded the naive CD8 cells, and terminally differentiated effector memory CD45RA+ cells were excluded. Some clones are missing from TCRdb's copy, which holds only in-frame ones; the method was immunoSEQ multiplex PCR. The sample holds about 750,000 clones, 92% seen once. V gene TRBV7-3 combines with J gene TRBJ2-3; D gene uncertain. Sequencing was done on a sample of naive CD8+ T cells sorted from blood. This receptor was taken from a young man in good health. This chain's CDR3 is CASSLDPADTQYF. CDR3 in DNA: TGTGCCAGCAGCTTAGATCCAGCAGATACGCAGTATTTT. The whole variable domain, filled in from reference TRBV7-3 and TRBJ2-3, reads GAGVSQTPSNKVTEKGKYVELRCDPISGHTALYWYRQSLGQGPEFLIYFQGTGAADDSGLPNDRFFAVRPEGSVSTLKIQRTERGDSAVYLCASSLDPADTQYFGPGTRLTVL.